The rows below give T cell receptor beta chains drawn from one sample of a study of PD-1 blockade in classical Hodgkin lymphoma. Clones were sequenced by immunoSEQ multiplex PCR, and TCRdb holds only the in-frame ones, with some missing. This sample has around 17,000 clones, with around four fifths found just once. Sequencing was performed on peripheral blood mononuclear cells (PBMCs). These receptors originate from a human donor with classical Hodgkin lymphoma. CDR3s include the opening cysteine and the closing phenylalanine or tryptophan. D genes are given only for firm matches. A clone size is listed for some rows: how often the clone was seen (once, few, many), or a class if it is expanded.

d_call cdr3_length clone_size j_call v_call cdr3_aa cdr3_nt
TRBD1 16 - TRBJ1-4 TRBV19 CASGRTRDRLNEKLFF TGTGCCAGTGGTCGGACACGGGACAGACTTAATGAAAAACTGTTTTTT
TRBD1 13 - TRBJ1-1 TRBV6-6 CASSFVQGAEAFF TGTGCCAGCAGTTTCGTACAGGGGGCTGAAGCTTTCTTT
TRBD2 15 once TRBJ2-7 TRBV7-2 CASSLEGLAGGEQYF TGTGCCAGCAGCTTGGAGGGACTAGCGGGAGGTGAGCAGTACTTC
- 11 - TRBJ2-5 TRBV5-1 CASSSQETQYF TGCGCCAGCAGCTCCCAAGAGACCCAGTACTTC
- 14 - TRBJ1-2 TRBV5-6 CASSLGPENYGYTF TGTGCCAGCAGCTTGGGGCCAGAAAACTATGGCTACACCTTC
TRBD1 16 medium-sized TRBJ1-6 TRBV4-1 CASSKPPGTVESPLHF TGCGCCAGCAGCAAACCACCCGGGACAGTGGAATCACCCCTCCACTTT
TRBD1 15 - TRBJ1-4 TRBV25-1 CASSTGTGGFEKLFF TGTGCCAGCAGTACGGGGACAGGGGGTTTTGAAAAACTGTTTTTT
TRBD1 15 - TRBJ1-2 TRBV6-4 CASSENRGSGYGYTF TGTGCCAGCAGTGAAAACAGGGGCTCGGGCTATGGCTACACCTTC
TRBD2 13 - TRBJ2-7 TRBV19 CASTDGGIHEQYF TGTGCCAGTACGGACGGGGGGATCCACGAGCAGTACTTC
- 14 - TRBJ1-1 TRBV5-6 CASSLVTRNTEAFF TGTGCCAGCAGCTTGGTGACGAGGAACACTGAAGCTTTCTTT
- 17 - TRBJ2-7 TRBV27 CASSLFLVGSGPYEQYF TGTGCCAGCAGCCTCTTCTTAGTTGGTAGCGGACCCTACGAGCAGTACTTC
TRBD2 15 - TRBJ2-1 TRBV19 CASSPTSGPVDEQFF TGTGCCAGTAGCCCGACTAGCGGACCGGTGGATGAGCAGTTCTTC
TRBD2 16 few TRBJ2-3 TRBV5-6 CASSFGLAFERDTQYF TGTGCCAGCAGCTTCGGACTAGCGTTTGAGAGAGATACGCAGTATTTT
- 15 - TRBJ2-1 TRBV5-5 CASSQAGRTYNEQFF TGTGCCAGCAGCCAGGCGGGGCGGACCTACAATGAGCAGTTCTTC
- 12 once TRBJ1-1 TRBV29-1 CSVEAGRTEAFF TGCAGCGTTGAAGCAGGGCGCACTGAAGCTTTCTTT
- 15 - TRBJ2-5 TRBV18 CASSQNSGTQETQYF TGTGCCAGCTCGCAAAACTCCGGGACGCAAGAGACCCAGTACTTC
- 15 - TRBJ2-5 TRBV11-2 CASSVQQGGQETQYF TGTGCCAGCAGCGTCCAGCAGGGGGGCCAAGAGACCCAGTACTTC
TRBD2 16 - TRBJ2-2 TRBV19 CASSKLRENRGGELFF TGTGCCAGTAGTAAATTGCGGGAGAATAGGGGCGGGGAGCTGTTTTTT
- 15 - TRBJ2-1 TRBV7-8 CASSLAVGSYNEQFF TGTGCCAGCAGCTTAGCTGTAGGCTCCTACAATGAGCAGTTCTTC
- 17 - TRBJ2-2 TRBV7-6 CASSRPTGGSWTGELFF TGTGCCAGCAGCCGCCCGACCGGGGGTTCATGGACCGGGGAGCTGTTTTTT
- 12 - TRBJ1-5 TRBV27 CATALEAQPQHF TGTGCCACCGCTCTAGAGGCTCAGCCCCAGCATTTT
TRBD2 18 once TRBJ2-1 TRBV15 CATSRGLRGTSGLNEQFF TGTGCCACCAGCAGAGGACTCCGCGGGACTAGCGGGCTCAATGAGCAGTTCTTC
- 16 - TRBJ2-7 TRBV6-6 CASSYSAGGNPYEQYF TGTGCCAGCAGTTACTCGGCAGGGGGGAACCCCTACGAGCAGTACTTC
- 10 - TRBJ2-3 TRBV20-1 CSARGDTQYF TGCAGTGCTAGGGGTGATACGCAGTATTTT
TRBD1 16 - TRBJ2-2 TRBV27 CASSFVDRVWTGELFF TGTGCCAGCAGTTTCGTGGACAGGGTTTGGACCGGGGAGCTGTTTTTT
- 13 few TRBJ1-2 TRBV28 CASSLFGGTGYTF TGTGCCAGCAGTTTATTTGGGGGCACTGGCTACACCTTC
- 15 once TRBJ2-3 TRBV25-1 CASSALAGPGDTQYF TGTGCCAGCAGTGCCCTCGCGGGGCCCGGAGATACGCAGTATTTT
- 16 - TRBJ2-7 TRBV10-1 CASSEGLERNSYEQYF TGCGCCAGCAGTGAAGGTTTGGAGCGGAACTCCTACGAGCAGTACTTC
TRBD2 14 - TRBJ2-1 TRBV6-5 CASSYAGGGNEQFF TGTGCCAGCAGTTACGCGGGGGGAGGGAATGAGCAGTTCTTC
- 13 once TRBJ1-4 TRBV10-2 CASRGLTNEKLFF TGCGCCAGCAGGGGGTTAACTAATGAAAAACTGTTTTTT
TRBD2 16 - TRBJ2-2 TRBV27 CASSPGLAGNTGELFF TGTGCCAGCAGTCCCGGACTAGCGGGAAACACCGGGGAGCTGTTTTTT
TRBD1 14 few TRBJ1-1 TRBV11-2 CASSTGQGSTEAFF TGTGCCAGCAGCACGGGACAGGGCTCCACTGAAGCTTTCTTT
TRBD1 15 - TRBJ2-1 TRBV18 CASSLPQGNKNEQFF TGTGCCAGCTCACTACCACAGGGGAATAAGAATGAGCAGTTCTTC
TRBD1 12 - TRBJ1-2 TRBV6-5 CASTRTGNGYTF TGTGCCAGCACTCGGACAGGGAACGGCTACACCTTC
- 16 - TRBJ1-1 TRBV7-9 CASSKNNGPAGTEAFF TGTGCCAGCAGCAAAAATAACGGGCCAGCGGGGACTGAAGCTTTCTTT
TRBD2 13 - TRBJ2-7 TRBV19 CASSIRRGDEQYF TGTGCCAGTAGTATAAGGCGGGGGGACGAGCAGTACTTC
TRBD1 13 few TRBJ1-3 TRBV27 CASSRDSRNTIYF TGTGCCAGCAGTCGGGACAGTAGGAACACCATATATTTT
- 12 - TRBJ1-5 TRBV2 CASSDLNQPQHF TGTGCCAGCAGTGATCTCAATCAGCCCCAGCATTTT
TRBD1 15 - TRBJ1-2 TRBV19 CASSIIRGTNYGYTF TGTGCCAGTAGTATAATCAGGGGGACTAACTATGGCTACACCTTC
- 14 - TRBJ1-5 TRBV6-1 CASSEGQFLEPQHF TGTGCCAGCAGTGAAGGACAGTTCTTAGAGCCCCAGCATTTT
- 16 - TRBJ2-2 TRBV11-3 CASSPYRGGNTGELFF TGTGCCAGCAGCCCATACAGGGGAGGCAACACCGGGGAGCTGTTTTTT
- 15 - TRBJ2-6 TRBV2 CASSGQDSGANVLTF TGTGCCAGCAGTGGACAGGACTCTGGGGCCAACGTCCTGACTTTC